The next 17 T cell receptor beta chains were all read from a single sample in a study of blood T cell repertoires in COVID-19. Sequencing used immunoSEQ multiplex PCR; TCRdb keeps in-frame clones, though not all of them. The sample lists over 60,000 clones, approximately 86% occurring once. The sample comprised peripheral blood. These receptors all stem from a man between 65 and 80 years old with acute or convalescent COVID-19.

The chain uses TRBV3-1 (or the pseudogene TRBV3-2) and TRBJ2-1; TRBD2 aligns across 9 bases. The length of the CDR3 is 15 residues. V trimming: 4 bases; J trimming: 0 bases; junction bases outside the gene matches: 1. Per the germline V gene, CDR1 is LGHDT and CDR2 is YNNKEL (reference sequence). The chain's CDR3 is CASSLSGSSYNEQFF. CDR3 nucleotides: TGTGCCAGCAGCCTTAGCGGGAGCTCCTACAATGAGCAGTTCTTC.

The V call is TRBV5-1, the J call TRBJ1-1, with TRBD1 identical over 7 bases. V was clipped by 5 bases and J by 4 bases; unmatched bases: 5. The CDR3 is made up of 13 amino acids. Germline V CDR1 and CDR2: SGHRS, YFSETQ. CDR3 bases: TGCGCCAGCAGTTACCCAGGGGGCACTGAAGCTTTCTTT. Protein: CASSYPGGTEAFF.

This clone has a handful of counts. The chain recombines TRBV19 with TRBJ1-1, with 9 bases aligning to TRBD1. Germline CDR1 is LNHDA and CDR2 is SQIVND (reference sequence). J lost 7 bases, V lost 5 bases, and 2 bases had no gene match. CDR3 length: 12 residues. CDR3 protein: CASSRQGGEAFF. CDR3 bases: TGTGCCAGTAGTCGACAGGGGGGTGAAGCTTTCTTT.

V and J are TRBV7-2 and TRBJ2-7, with 9 bases aligning to TRBD1. V was pared by 3 bases and J by 2 bases, with 5 bases of the junction left unmatched. Germline CDR1 is SGHTA and CDR2 is FQGNSA. The CDR3 covers 15 residues. The CDR3 loop reads CASSLTGTGTYEQYF. Here the CDR3 DNA reads TGTGCCAGCAGCTTGACCGGGACAGGGACCTACGAGCAGTACTTC.

The rearrangement joins TRBV18 to TRBJ2-1; 7 nucleotides line up with TRBD2. CDR1 is KGHSH, CDR2 LQKENI, per germline. Trimming removed 3 bases from V and 9 bases from J; junction bases left unmatched: 5. This CDR3 has 13 residues. CDR3 sequence (DNA): TGTGCCAGCTCACCCCGGAGGGAGGGTGAGCAGTTCTTC. Translating it yields CASSPRREGEQFF.

The chain has TRBV6-1 and TRBJ2-2; possibly TRBD1 for D (5 bases). V shed 7 bases and J shed 5 bases, with 14 bases lying between them. The CDR3 length is 14 residues. CDR1 is MNHNS and CDR2 is SASEGT in the germline V gene. The CDR3 nucleotides are TGTGCCAGCACCCCCCAGGGAAGGACCGGGGAGCTGTTTTTT. Its protein product is CASTPQGRTGELFF.

The rearrangement joins TRBV4-1 to TRBJ2-7; tentative D call: TRBD1 (6 bases). The germline V and J ends were trimmed by 6 bases and 1 base, with 10 bases remaining between them. The CDR3 is made up of 13 amino acids. Germline assignment: CDR1 MGHRA and CDR2 YSYEKL. The CDR3 loop is CASSKRGSYEQYF. The CDR3, as DNA: TGCGCCAGCAGTAAAAGGGGGTCCTACGAGCAGTACTTC.

The chain carries TRBV25-1 and TRBJ2-7; 9 bases line up with TRBD2. V shed 4 bases and J 4 bases; nucleotides not matched to a gene: 11. This CDR3 is built from 16 residues. Germline CDR1 reads MGHDK; CDR2 reads SYGVNS. CDR3 in DNA: TGTGCCAGCAGTGGGGCTAGCGGGGTTACCCGGTACGAGCAGTACTTC. It translates to CASSGASGVTRYEQYF.

The chain combines TRBV6-6 with TRBJ1-3, with TRBD1 matching 7 bases. V trimming: 9 bases; J trimming: 1 base; junction bases outside the gene matches: 6. Germline CDR1 and CDR2: MNHNY and SVGAGI (reference sequence). CDR3 length: 14 amino acids. In nucleotides, the CDR3 is TGTGCCAGTAGGGACAGAGCTTCTGGAAACACCATATATTTT. This gives the protein CASRDRASGNTIYF.

The rearrangement joins TRBV10-2 to TRBJ2-7, with a weak D call TRBD2 (6 bases). Germline V gene sequence: CDR1 WSHSY, CDR2 SAAADI. CDR3 length: 15 residues. The V end lost 5 bases, the J end lost 1 base, and 15 bases lay between the germline ends. This chain's CDR3 is CASSLDYSMSYEQYF. The CDR3 bases are TGCGCCAGCAGTCTGGACTACTCGATGTCCTACGAGCAGTACTTC.

J is TRBJ2-7 and V is TRBV30; perhaps TRBD2 as D (5 bases). This CDR3 region has 13 residues. Trimming shortened V by 4 bases and J by 5 bases, and 15 bases separated the two germline ends. Germline V gene data show CDR1 as GTSNPN and CDR2 as SVGIG (reference sequence). The CDR3 sequence is CAWTEGSRDEQYF. In DNA, the CDR3 is TGTGCCTGGACTGAGGGTTCGAGGGACGAGCAGTACTTC.

The chain is built from TRBV24-1 and TRBJ2-1; 11 nucleotides line up with TRBD2. V gave up 5 bases and J gave up 2 bases; unmatched junction bases: 10. CDR1 and CDR2 (germline): KGHDR, SFDVKD. The CDR3 consists of 18 residues. CDR3 residues: CATSAQGLAGLAYNEQFF. The CDR3 DNA follows: TGTGCCACCAGTGCCCAAGGACTAGCGGGCCTTGCCTACAATGAGCAGTTCTTC.

The gene calls are TRBV7-9 and TRBJ1-1; TRBD1 aligns across 7 bases. J was trimmed by 5 bases and V by 5 bases; bases with no gene match: 14. The CDR3 spans 16 residues. The germline V gene encodes CDR1 SEHNR and CDR2 FQNEAQ (reference sequence). CDR3 amino acids: CASSPQDRIEATEAFF. The CDR3, as DNA: TGTGCCAGCAGCCCACAGGACAGGATCGAGGCTACTGAAGCTTTCTTT.

The gene calls are TRBV7-6 and TRBJ2-2, with 10 bases that match TRBD2. The CDR3 has 18 residues. From germline, CDR1 is SGHVS and CDR2 FNYEAQ. V was clipped by 4 bases and J by 7 bases; unmatched bases: 15. CDR3 sequence reads: CASSSQILSGGAGGELFF. The CDR3 coding sequence is TGTGCCAGCAGCTCTCAAATACTAAGCGGGGGGGCAGGCGGGGAGCTGTTTTTT.

The chain is built from TRBV10-3 and TRBJ2-7; 8 nucleotides align to TRBD2. This CDR3 contains 14 residues. Trimming removed 6 bases from V and 4 bases from J; junction bases left unmatched: 8. Germline values: CDR1 ENHRY, CDR2 SYGVKD. CDR3 sequence reads: CAISFSGASYEQYF. The CDR3 DNA follows: TGTGCCATCAGCTTTAGCGGGGCTAGTTACGAGCAGTACTTC.

This clone was detected a few times. J is TRBJ2-1 and V is TRBV10-3; 8 bases are shared with TRBD1. The ends lost 3 bases at V and 6 bases at J; junction bases unmatched: 7. The CDR3 is 15 residues long. Germline V gene lookup returns CDR1 ENHRY and CDR2 SYGVKD. The DNA of the CDR3 is TGTGCCATCAGTGAAGCAGGGGGCGACTTCAATGAGCAGTTCTTC. Its protein product is CAISEAGGDFNEQFF.

This clone was recorded only once. The chain employs TRBV7-3 and TRBJ2-1, with 7 bases fitting TRBD2. The germline CDR1 and CDR2 sequences are SGHTA and FQGTGA. The CDR3 length is 15 residues. Trimming removed 3 bases from V and 9 bases from J; junction bases left unmatched: 11. Here the CDR3 DNA reads TGTGCCAGCAGCTTCCGTAGCGGGTCCGCTACTGAGCAGTTCTTC. Residues: CASSFRSGSATEQFF.